The text below deals with one T cell receptor (beta chain). Its antigen is as yet unknown. Each CDR3 protein gets one entry after TCRdb re-called the RT-PCR reads with MiXCR. The data show 800,000 to 1,000,000 distinct CDR3 sequences, 21% seen once. This entry is derived from a study of response to subunit inactivated influenza vaccine. Points from the study as a whole: Every seasonal influenza vaccination brings in few new T cells, the authors suggested.

Unmatched junction bases numbered 15, after V lost 1 base and J lost 8 bases. The CDR3 extends over 19 amino acids. The germline gives CDR1 SGHVS, CDR2 FNYEAQ. The sample consisted of PBMCs from blood, taken more than 4 days after vaccination. The chain recombines TRBV7-6 with TRBJ2-1, with TRBD2 matching 12 bases. This clonotype originated in a man in his forties or fifties who received an inactivated influenza vaccine. CDR3 residues: CASSLDRRPSGRASDEQFF. The CDR3 DNA sequence: TGTGCCAGCAGCTTAGACCGCCGGCCTAGCGGGAGGGCTTCCGATGAGCAGTTCTTC. The full variable domain, in which reference TRBV7-6 and TRBJ2-1 provide the parts outside the CDR3, is GAGVSQSPRYKVTKRGQDVALRCDPISGHVSLYWYRQALGQGPEFLTYFNYEAQQDKSGLPNDRFSAERPEGSISTLTIQRTEQRDSAMYRCASSLDRRPSGRASDEQFFGPGTRLTVL.